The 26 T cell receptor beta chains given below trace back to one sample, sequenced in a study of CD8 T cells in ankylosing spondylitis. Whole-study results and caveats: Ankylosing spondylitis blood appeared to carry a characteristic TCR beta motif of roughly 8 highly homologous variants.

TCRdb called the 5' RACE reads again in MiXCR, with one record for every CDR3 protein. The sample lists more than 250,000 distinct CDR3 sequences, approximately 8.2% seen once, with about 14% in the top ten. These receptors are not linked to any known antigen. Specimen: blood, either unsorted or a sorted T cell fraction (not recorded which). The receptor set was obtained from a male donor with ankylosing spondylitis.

CDR3 sequence (DNA): TGTGCCAGCAGCTTAGTAGGGCGGCACCGGTTCTTC. Translating gives CASSLVGRHRFF. V usage is TRBV11-2 and J usage is TRBJ2-1, with D hard to call. This CDR3 has 12 residues. Germline V CDR1 and CDR2: SGHAT, FQNNGV. Trimming cost V 1 base and J 15 bases, with 13 bases left between them.

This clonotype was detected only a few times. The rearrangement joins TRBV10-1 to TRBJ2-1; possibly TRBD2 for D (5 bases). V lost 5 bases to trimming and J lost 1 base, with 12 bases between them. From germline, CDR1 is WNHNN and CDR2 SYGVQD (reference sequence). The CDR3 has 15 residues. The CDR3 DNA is TGCGCCAGCAGTATGGCTCGGGGATCCTACAATGAGCAGTTCTTC. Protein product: CASSMARGSYNEQFF.

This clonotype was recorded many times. CDR3 sequence reads: CASSVGVDQPQHF. The DNA for the CDR3 is TGTGCCAGCAGCGTAGGGGTGGATCAGCCCCAGCATTTT. The chain recombines TRBV9 with TRBJ1-5; D not certain. V lost 0 bases, J lost 5 bases, and 6 bases lay in between. The CDR3 is 13 amino acids. Germline lookup yields CDR1 SGDLS and CDR2 YYNGEE.

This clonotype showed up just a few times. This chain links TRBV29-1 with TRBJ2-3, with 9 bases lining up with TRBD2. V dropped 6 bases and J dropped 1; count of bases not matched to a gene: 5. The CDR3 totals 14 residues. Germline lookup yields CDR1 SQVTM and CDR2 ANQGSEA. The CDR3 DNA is TGCAGCGTCGGCGGGAGGGACGGCACAGATACGCAGTATTTT. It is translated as CSVGGRDGTDTQYF.

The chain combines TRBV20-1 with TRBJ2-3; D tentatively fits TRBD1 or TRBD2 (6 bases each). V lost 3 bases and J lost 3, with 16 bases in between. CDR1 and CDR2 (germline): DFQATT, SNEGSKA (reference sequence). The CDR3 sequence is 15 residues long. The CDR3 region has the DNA TGCAGTGCTAGCTGGAGGGGGTTCCCTACAGATACGCAGTATTTT. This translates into CSASWRGFPTDTQYF.

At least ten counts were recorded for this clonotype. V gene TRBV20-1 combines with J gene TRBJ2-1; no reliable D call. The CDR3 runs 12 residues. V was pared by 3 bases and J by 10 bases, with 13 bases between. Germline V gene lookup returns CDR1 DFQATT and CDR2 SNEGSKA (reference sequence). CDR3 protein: CSASEPRVEQFF. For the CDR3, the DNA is TGCAGTGCTAGTGAGCCGCGTGTGGAGCAGTTCTTC.

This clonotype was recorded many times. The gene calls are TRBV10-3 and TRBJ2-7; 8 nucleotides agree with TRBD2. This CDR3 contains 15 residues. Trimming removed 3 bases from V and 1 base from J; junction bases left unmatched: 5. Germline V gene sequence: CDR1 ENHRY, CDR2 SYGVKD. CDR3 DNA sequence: TGTGCCATCAGTGACTCGGGGGGGACATCCTACGAGCAGTACTTC. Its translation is CAISDSGGTSYEQYF.

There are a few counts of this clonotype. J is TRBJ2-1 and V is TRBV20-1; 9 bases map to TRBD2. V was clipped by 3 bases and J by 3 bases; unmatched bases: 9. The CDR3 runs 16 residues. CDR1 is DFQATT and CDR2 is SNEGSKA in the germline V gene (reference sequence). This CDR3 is CSASPSLREGYNEQFF. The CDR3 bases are TGCAGTGCTAGCCCTAGTTTGCGGGAGGGCTACAATGAGCAGTTCTTC.

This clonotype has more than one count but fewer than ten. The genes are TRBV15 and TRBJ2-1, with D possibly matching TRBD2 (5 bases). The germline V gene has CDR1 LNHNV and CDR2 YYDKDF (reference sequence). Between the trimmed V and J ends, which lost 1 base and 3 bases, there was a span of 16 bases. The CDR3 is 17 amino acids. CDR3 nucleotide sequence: TGTGCCACCAGCAGAGCTGTGACTACCCTTAACTACAATGAGCAGTTCTTC. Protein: CATSRAVTTLNYNEQFF.

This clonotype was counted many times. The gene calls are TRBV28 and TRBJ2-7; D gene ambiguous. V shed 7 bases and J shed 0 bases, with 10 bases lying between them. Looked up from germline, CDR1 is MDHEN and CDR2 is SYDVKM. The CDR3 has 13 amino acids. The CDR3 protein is CASTVRYSYEQYF. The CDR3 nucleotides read TGTGCCAGCACCGTTCGGTACTCCTACGAGCAGTACTTC.

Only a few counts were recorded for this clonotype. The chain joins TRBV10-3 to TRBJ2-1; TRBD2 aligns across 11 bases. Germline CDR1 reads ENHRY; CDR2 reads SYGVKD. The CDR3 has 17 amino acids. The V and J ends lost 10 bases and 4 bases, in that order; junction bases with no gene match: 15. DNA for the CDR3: TGTGCCACTGACCAGGGGACTAGCGGTAGGTGGTACAATGAGCAGTTCTTC. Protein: CATDQGTSGRWYNEQFF.

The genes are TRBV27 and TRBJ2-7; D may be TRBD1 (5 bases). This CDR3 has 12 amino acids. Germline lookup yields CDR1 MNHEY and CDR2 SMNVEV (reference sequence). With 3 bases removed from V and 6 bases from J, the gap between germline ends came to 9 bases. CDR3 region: CASSFQGFEQYF. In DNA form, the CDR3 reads TGTGCCAGCAGTTTTCAGGGTTTCGAGCAGTACTTC.

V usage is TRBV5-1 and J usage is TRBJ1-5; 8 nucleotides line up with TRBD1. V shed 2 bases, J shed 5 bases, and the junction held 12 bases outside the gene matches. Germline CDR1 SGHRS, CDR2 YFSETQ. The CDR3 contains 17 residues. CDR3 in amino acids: CASSFSPTGEEDQPQHF. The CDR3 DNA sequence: TGCGCCAGCAGCTTTTCCCCGACAGGGGAAGAAGATCAGCCCCAGCATTTT.

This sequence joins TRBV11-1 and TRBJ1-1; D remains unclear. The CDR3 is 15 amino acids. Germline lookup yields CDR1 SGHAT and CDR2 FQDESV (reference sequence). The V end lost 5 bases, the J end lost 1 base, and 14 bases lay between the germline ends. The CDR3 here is CASSPPHLGNTEAFF. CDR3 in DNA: TGTGCCAGCAGCCCCCCCCACCTGGGGAACACTGAAGCTTTCTTT.

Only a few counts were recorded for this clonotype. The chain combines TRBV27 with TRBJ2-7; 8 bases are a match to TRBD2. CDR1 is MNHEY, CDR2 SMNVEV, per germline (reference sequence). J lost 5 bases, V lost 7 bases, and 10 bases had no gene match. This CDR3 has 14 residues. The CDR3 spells CASTKRGGRNEQYF. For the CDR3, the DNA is TGTGCCAGCACCAAACGGGGGGGGAGGAACGAGCAGTACTTC.

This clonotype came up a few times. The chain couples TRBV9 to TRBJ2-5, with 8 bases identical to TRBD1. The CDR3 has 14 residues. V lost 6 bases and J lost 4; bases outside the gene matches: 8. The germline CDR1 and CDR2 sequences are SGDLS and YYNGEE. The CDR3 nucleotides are TGTGCCAGCACCAGGGACAGGAATCCAGAGACCCAGTACTTC. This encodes CASTRDRNPETQYF.

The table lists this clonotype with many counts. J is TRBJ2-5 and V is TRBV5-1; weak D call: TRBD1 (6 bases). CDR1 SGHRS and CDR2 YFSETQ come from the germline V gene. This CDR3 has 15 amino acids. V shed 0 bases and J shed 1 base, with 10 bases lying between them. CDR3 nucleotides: TGCGCCAGCAGCTTGGACGGGACACCCCAAGAGACCCAGTACTTC. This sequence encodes CASSLDGTPQETQYF. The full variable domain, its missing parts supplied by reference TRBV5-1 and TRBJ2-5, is KAGVTQTPRYLIKTRGQQVTLSCSPISGHRSVSWYQQTPGQGLQFLFEYFSETQRNKGNFPGRFSGRQFSNSRSEMNVSTLELGDSALYLCASSLDGTPQETQYFGPGTRLLVL.

CDR3 bases: TGCGCCAGCAGCCCTGGTGGGGCGGAGGATACGCAGTATTTT. Encoded protein: CASSPGGAEDTQYF. The gene calls are TRBV5-1 and TRBJ2-3, with D maybe TRBD1 (5 bases). Trimming removed 4 bases at V and 6 bases at J, with 15 bases between. There are 14 residues in the CDR3. The V gene's germline CDR1 is SGHRS and CDR2 YFSETQ.

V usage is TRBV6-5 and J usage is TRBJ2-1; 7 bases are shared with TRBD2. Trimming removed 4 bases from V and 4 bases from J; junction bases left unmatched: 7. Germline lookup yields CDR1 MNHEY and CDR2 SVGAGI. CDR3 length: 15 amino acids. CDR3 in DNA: TGTGCCAGCAGTTCATCGCTAGCGGATTACAATGAGCAGTTCTTC. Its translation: CASSSSLADYNEQFF.

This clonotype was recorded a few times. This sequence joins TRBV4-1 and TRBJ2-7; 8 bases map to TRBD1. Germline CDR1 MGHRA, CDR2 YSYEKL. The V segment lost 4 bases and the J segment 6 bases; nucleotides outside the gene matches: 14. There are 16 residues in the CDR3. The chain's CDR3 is CASSPEWFTGGIEQYF. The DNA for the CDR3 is TGCGCCAGCAGCCCAGAGTGGTTTACAGGGGGGATCGAGCAGTACTTC.

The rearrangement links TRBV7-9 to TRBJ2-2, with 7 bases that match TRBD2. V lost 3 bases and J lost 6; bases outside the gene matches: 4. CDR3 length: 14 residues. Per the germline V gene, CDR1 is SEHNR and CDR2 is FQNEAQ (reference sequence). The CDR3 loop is CASSFLTSSGELFF. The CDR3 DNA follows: TGTGCCAGCAGCTTCCTGACTAGCTCCGGGGAGCTGTTTTTT.

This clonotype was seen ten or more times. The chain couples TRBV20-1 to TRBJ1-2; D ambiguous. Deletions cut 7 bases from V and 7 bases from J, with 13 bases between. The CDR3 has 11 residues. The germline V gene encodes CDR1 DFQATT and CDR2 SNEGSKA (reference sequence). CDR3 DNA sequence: TGCAGTGGCGGAGCTTTCCGTGGCTACACCTTC. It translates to CSGGAFRGYTF.

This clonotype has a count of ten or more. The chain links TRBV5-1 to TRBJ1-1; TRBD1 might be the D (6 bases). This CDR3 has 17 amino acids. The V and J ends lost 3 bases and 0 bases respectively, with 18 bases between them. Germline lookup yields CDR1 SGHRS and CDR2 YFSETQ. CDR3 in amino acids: CASSSTHDRSMNTEAFF. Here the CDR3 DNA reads TGCGCCAGCAGCTCTACCCATGACAGGTCTATGAACACTGAAGCTTTCTTT.

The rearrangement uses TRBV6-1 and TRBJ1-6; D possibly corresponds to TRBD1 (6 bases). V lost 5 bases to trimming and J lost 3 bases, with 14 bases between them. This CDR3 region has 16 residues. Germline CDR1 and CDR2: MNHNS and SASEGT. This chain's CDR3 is CASSTHRTVYNSPLHF. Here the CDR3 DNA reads TGTGCCAGCAGTACGCACCGGACAGTCTATAATTCACCCCTCCACTTT.

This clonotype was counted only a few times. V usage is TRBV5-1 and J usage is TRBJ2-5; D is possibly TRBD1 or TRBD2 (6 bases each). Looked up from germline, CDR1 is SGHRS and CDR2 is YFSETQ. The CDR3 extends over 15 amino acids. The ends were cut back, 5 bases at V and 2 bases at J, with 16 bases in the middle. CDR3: CASSSGQPGQETQYF. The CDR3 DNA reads TGCGCCAGCAGTAGCGGACAGCCGGGGCAAGAGACCCAGTACTTC.

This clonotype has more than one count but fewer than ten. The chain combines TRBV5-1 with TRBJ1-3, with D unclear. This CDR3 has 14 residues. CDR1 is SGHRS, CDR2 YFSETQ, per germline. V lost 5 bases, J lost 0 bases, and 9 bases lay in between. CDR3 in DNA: TGCGCCAGCAGATCAGGCGTCTCTGGAAACACCATATATTTT. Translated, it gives CASRSGVSGNTIYF.